This T cell receptor (beta chain) appears in the sequencing data of a study of post-analysis software for immune sequencing data (dated by TCRdb to 2015 to 2017). A note on the overall study: The recorded disease courses included relapsing-remitting, secondary progressive and progressive-relapsing multiple sclerosis, and some patients had no subtype annotation. The patient repertoires were compared against around eleven previously published healthy control repertoires obtained from donors aged roughly 6 to 25 years. A subset of samples was prepared in parallel using single-end sample barcoding, then pooled and co-amplified after Illumina adapter ligation. The paper as a whole reports these results and caveats: The control group was slightly older than the multiple sclerosis patient group. Normalized Chao1 diversity was significantly lower in multiple sclerosis patients than controls, suggesting substantial peripheral T-cell clonal expansion. Significantly higher frequencies in patients than in controls were found for several TRBV segments, including TRBV5-6, TRBV5-1 and TRBV20-1. Direct clustering with F measure showed strong co-clustering of samples prepared in the same batch, prompting a batch-effect correction.

Library preparation was by PCR. Instrument used: Illumina HiSeq 2500. Unique molecular identifiers were incorporated into TCR beta cDNA libraries to reduce PCR and sequencing biases. Approximately 500,000 cDNA molecules were obtained per 1 to 10 million input T cells, so each molecule approximated one T cell. Patient libraries were prepared and sequenced with the same protocol used for the earlier healthy control dataset. Samples belonging to the same batch were prepared together, multiplexed and sequenced on a shared HiSeq lane. The study's processing was this. MIGEC was used to process the raw barcoded reads, and molecular identifier groups with only a single read were discarded before consensus assembly and CDR3 extraction. VDJtools was used for post-analysis of the clonotype tables, and diversity was normalized by down-sampling every dataset to the size of the smallest sample. To correct batch-related cross-sample contamination, repertoire overlap clustering matched CDR3 amino acid sequences but not nucleotide sequences. TCRdb took the public reads, trimmed them with fastp at Q25, ran MiXCR for clone calling and kept in-frame beta chains. Each record represents a unique CDR3 protein, reported with the most common genes and DNA among its rows. In this record, the V and J calls reflect TCRdb's handling and not the investigators' own analysis. For this sample there are under 900,000 distinct CDR3 sequences; about 57% appear just once. The ten largest make up approximately 4.5% of the sample.

This clonotype was observed once. Its antigen remains undetermined. No per-base quality is available; no much larger clone lies one base away. To demonstrate the VDJtools post-analysis software, the study profiled TCR beta repertoires from the peripheral blood of some 13 young patients with multiple sclerosis. The multiple sclerosis patients were children and adolescents ranging in age from about 6 to 17 years. V is pruned by 7 bases and J by 1 base, leaving 4 bases of the junction without a gene match. The germline V gene supplies CDR1 SNHLY and CDR2 FYNNEI. Including cysteine and phenylalanine, the CDR3 has 14 amino acids. The retained sequence is limited to the CDR3, 42 bases, with the frame set at the first base.

This sequence was found in a girl aged 10 to 17 with multiple sclerosis. In this chain, TRBV2 is recombined with TRBJ2-1, and 7 junction bases match TRBD1. Input material: blood. The CDR3 protein is CASTGQLSYNEQFF. At the DNA level, the sequence is TGTGCCAGCACGGGACAGTTATCCTACAATGAGCAGTTCTTC. The CDR3 plus the reference TRBV2 and TRBJ2-1 genes for the other parts give the full variable domain: EPEVTQTPSHQVTQMGQEVILRCVPISNHLYFYWYRQILGQKVEFLVSFYNNEISEKSEIFDDQFSVERPDGSNFTLKIRSTKLEDSAMYFCASTGQLSYNEQFFGPGTRLTVL.